These T cell receptor beta chains were read from a single sample in a study of T cell responses to AZD1222 COVID-19 vaccine. Some clones are missing from TCRdb's copy, which holds only in-frame ones; the method was immunoSEQ multiplex PCR. The profile shows 200,000 or so clones, approximately 91% of them singletons. Here the sequenced sample was peripheral blood, taken on day 0 of AZD1222 vaccination. The receptors were sampled from an adult in good health. CDR3s include the opening cysteine and the closing phenylalanine or tryptophan. Each record gives: CDR3 DNA, CDR3 protein, J gene, V gene, clone size, D gene. The D gene is left open where the match is weak. Only some rows state a clone size, as once, few, many or a class for expanded clones.

CDR3 DNA: TGTGCCAGCAGCAGAGACAGGAGCACTGAAGCTTTCTTT
CDR3 protein: CASSRDRSTEAFF
J gene: TRBJ1-1
V gene: TRBV7-8
clone size: -
D gene: -

CDR3 DNA: TGTGCCAGCAGTCCGGACAGGGCCTATGGCTACACCTTC
CDR3 protein: CASSPDRAYGYTF
J gene: TRBJ1-2
V gene: TRBV12-3/TRBV12-4
clone size: -
D gene: TRBD1

CDR3 DNA: TGCGCCAGCAGCTTGATTAGCGGGAGCTCCTACAATGAGCAGTTCTTC
CDR3 protein: CASSLISGSSYNEQFF
J gene: TRBJ2-1
V gene: TRBV5-1
clone size: once
D gene: TRBD2

CDR3 DNA: TGTGCCAGCAGCTTAGGCCAGGGGGCGGGAAACACCATATATTTT
CDR3 protein: CASSLGQGAGNTIYF
J gene: TRBJ1-3
V gene: TRBV11-2
clone size: -
D gene: TRBD1

CDR3 DNA: TGTGCCAGCAACATACAGGGGCTCGTGAACACTGAAGCTTTCTTT
CDR3 protein: CASNIQGLVNTEAFF
J gene: TRBJ1-1
V gene: TRBV2
clone size: once
D gene: TRBD1

CDR3 DNA: TGTGCCAGCAGTTCCTACACCCCGACTATGAATTCCTACGAGCAGTACTTC
CDR3 protein: CASSSYTPTMNSYEQYF
J gene: TRBJ2-7
V gene: TRBV28
clone size: -
D gene: -

CDR3 DNA: TGTGCCAGCAGCCAGGGACTAGCGGACTACAATGAGCAGTTCTTC
CDR3 protein: CASSQGLADYNEQFF
J gene: TRBJ2-1
V gene: TRBV5-4
clone size: few
D gene: TRBD2

CDR3 DNA: TGTGCCAGCAGCTACTCCGGGGTAGCGGTGAGGCGGAATGAGCAGTTCTTC
CDR3 protein: CASSYSGVAVRRNEQFF
J gene: TRBJ2-1
V gene: TRBV7-9
clone size: -
D gene: -

CDR3 DNA: TGTGCCAGCAGCACGTCAGGATCCGAAGCTTTCTTT
CDR3 protein: CASSTSGSEAFF
J gene: TRBJ1-1
V gene: TRBV12-3/TRBV12-4
clone size: -
D gene: -

CDR3 DNA: TGTGCCAGCAGTTTCGAGTTGGGGAATTCACCCCTCCACTTT
CDR3 protein: CASSFELGNSPLHF
J gene: TRBJ1-6
V gene: TRBV28
clone size: -
D gene: -

CDR3 DNA: TGTGCCAGTAAGGGGACAGGGGTGGACACCGGGGAGCTGTTTTTT
CDR3 protein: CASKGTGVDTGELFF
J gene: TRBJ2-2
V gene: TRBV19
clone size: -
D gene: TRBD1

CDR3 DNA: TGTGCCAGCAGTCAAAGTGATGAAGAGACCCAGTACTTC
CDR3 protein: CASSQSDEETQYF
J gene: TRBJ2-5
V gene: TRBV12-3/TRBV12-4
clone size: -
D gene: -

CDR3 DNA: TGTGCCAGCAGCTACCACCGGGACAACTCCTACAATGAGCAGTTCTTC
CDR3 protein: CASSYHRDNSYNEQFF
J gene: TRBJ2-1
V gene: TRBV7-3
clone size: -
D gene: -

CDR3 DNA: TGCAGCGTTTCCCCCCCAGCGAGCGCGGGGAATGAGCAGTTCTTC
CDR3 protein: CSVSPPASAGNEQFF
J gene: TRBJ2-1
V gene: TRBV29-1
clone size: once
D gene: -

CDR3 DNA: TGTGCCAGCAGTTATACTATCCGGGATAAGTTAGGGGCTTTCTTT
CDR3 protein: CASSYTIRDKLGAFF
J gene: TRBJ1-1
V gene: TRBV11-2
clone size: -
D gene: -

CDR3 DNA: TGTGCCAGCAGCTTAATTAGGCAAGAGACCCAGTACTTC
CDR3 protein: CASSLIRQETQYF
J gene: TRBJ2-5
V gene: TRBV7-8
clone size: -
D gene: -

CDR3 DNA: TGTGCCAGCAGTACACCTGCGGGTATCGACACCGGGGAGCTGTTTTTT
CDR3 protein: CASSTPAGIDTGELFF
J gene: TRBJ2-2
V gene: TRBV28
clone size: -
D gene: -

CDR3 DNA: TGTGCCAGCACTCGACAGGTTTATAGCAATCAGCCCCAGCATTTT
CDR3 protein: CASTRQVYSNQPQHF
J gene: TRBJ1-5
V gene: TRBV28
clone size: -
D gene: -

CDR3 DNA: TGTGCCAGCAGCTTGGGGACAGGGATTACCTCCTACAATGAGCAGTTCTTC
CDR3 protein: CASSLGTGITSYNEQFF
J gene: TRBJ2-1
V gene: TRBV5-6
clone size: -
D gene: TRBD1

CDR3 DNA: TGTGCCAGCAGCTTGCTAGCGGGGGTTGGGCGCAATGAGCAGTTCTTC
CDR3 protein: CASSLLAGVGRNEQFF
J gene: TRBJ2-1
V gene: TRBV7-9
clone size: -
D gene: TRBD2

CDR3 DNA: TGTGCCAGCAGCTTTCACAGGGAGACCCAGTACTTC
CDR3 protein: CASSFHRETQYF
J gene: TRBJ2-5
V gene: TRBV13
clone size: -
D gene: -

CDR3 DNA: TGTGCCAGCAGCCGCAGGAGCGGTAATGAGCAGTTCTTC
CDR3 protein: CASSRRSGNEQFF
J gene: TRBJ2-1
V gene: TRBV7-8
clone size: -
D gene: -

CDR3 DNA: TGTGCCAGTATCCCCGGACAGGGTTCTTGGGAGCAGTACTTC
CDR3 protein: CASIPGQGSWEQYF
J gene: TRBJ2-7
V gene: TRBV19
clone size: -
D gene: TRBD1

CDR3 DNA: TGTGCCAGCAGCTTTGTACAGGGGGTACTGAACACTGAAGCTTTCTTT
CDR3 protein: CASSFVQGVLNTEAFF
J gene: TRBJ1-1
V gene: TRBV7-9
clone size: few
D gene: TRBD1

CDR3 DNA: TGCGCCAGCAGCCAAGGGACAGGGTGGGACTACGAGCAGTACTTC
CDR3 protein: CASSQGTGWDYEQYF
J gene: TRBJ2-7
V gene: TRBV4-3
clone size: -
D gene: TRBD1

CDR3 DNA: TGTGCCAGCAGCTTAAGCAGTAACTATGGCTACACCTTC
CDR3 protein: CASSLSSNYGYTF
J gene: TRBJ1-2
V gene: TRBV13
clone size: -
D gene: -

CDR3 DNA: TGTGCCAGCTCCCCGGGGACAGGGCGCAATCAGCCCCAGCATTTT
CDR3 protein: CASSPGTGRNQPQHF
J gene: TRBJ1-5
V gene: TRBV18
clone size: -
D gene: TRBD1

CDR3 DNA: TGTGCCAGCAGCTTAGTATTTTGGACGACCACTGAAGCTTTCTTT
CDR3 protein: CASSLVFWTTTEAFF
J gene: TRBJ1-1
V gene: TRBV7-8
clone size: -
D gene: -

CDR3 DNA: TGCGCCAGCAGCTTGGAGGGGGGCGGCGGTGGCTACACCTTC
CDR3 protein: CASSLEGGGGGYTF
J gene: TRBJ1-2
V gene: TRBV5-1
clone size: -
D gene: -

CDR3 DNA: TGTGCCAGCAGTCCGACGAGGGGTGACTATGGCTACACCTTC
CDR3 protein: CASSPTRGDYGYTF
J gene: TRBJ1-2
V gene: TRBV2
clone size: -
D gene: -

CDR3 DNA: TGTGCCAGCAGTTATGCGACAGGGCTCGGCTATGGCTACACCTTC
CDR3 protein: CASSYATGLGYGYTF
J gene: TRBJ1-2
V gene: TRBV6-2/TRBV6-3
clone size: -
D gene: TRBD1

CDR3 DNA: TGTGCCACCAGCAGAACCCCCGGGGGGCGAGAGACCCAGTACTTC
CDR3 protein: CATSRTPGGRETQYF
J gene: TRBJ2-5
V gene: TRBV15
clone size: -
D gene: -

CDR3 DNA: TGTGCCAGCAGTCAGGGGGGGAGCACTGAAGCTTTCTTT
CDR3 protein: CASSQGGSTEAFF
J gene: TRBJ1-1
V gene: TRBV28
clone size: -
D gene: TRBD1

CDR3 DNA: TGCAGCGGGCTGACAGGGTTTTTGAACACCGGGGAGCTGTTTTTT
CDR3 protein: CSGLTGFLNTGELFF
J gene: TRBJ2-2
V gene: TRBV29-1
clone size: -
D gene: TRBD1

CDR3 DNA: TGCGCCAGCAGCGAGCTTTACGAGCAGTACTTC
CDR3 protein: CASSELYEQYF
J gene: TRBJ2-7
V gene: TRBV5-1
clone size: -
D gene: -

CDR3 DNA: TGTGCCAGCAGCTTAGGTGGTTTAGGGGTGAATGGCTACACCTTC
CDR3 protein: CASSLGGLGVNGYTF
J gene: TRBJ1-2
V gene: TRBV7-9
clone size: -
D gene: -

CDR3 DNA: TGCGCCAGCAGCATCCCGGGAGAGCTCTATGGCTACACCTTC
CDR3 protein: CASSIPGELYGYTF
J gene: TRBJ1-2
V gene: TRBV5-1
clone size: few
D gene: -

CDR3 DNA: TGTGCCAGCAGCCAGGGACAGATCGACTATGGCTACACCTTC
CDR3 protein: CASSQGQIDYGYTF
J gene: TRBJ1-2
V gene: TRBV14
clone size: few
D gene: TRBD1

CDR3 DNA: TGTGCCAGCAAGGCCTATAGCAATCAGCCCCAGCATTTT
CDR3 protein: CASKAYSNQPQHF
J gene: TRBJ1-5
V gene: TRBV27
clone size: -
D gene: -

CDR3 DNA: TGCGCCAGCAGTCAGAGCGGGAGCTCCTACGAGCAGTACTTC
CDR3 protein: CASSQSGSSYEQYF
J gene: TRBJ2-7
V gene: TRBV10-1
clone size: -
D gene: TRBD2

CDR3 DNA: TGTGCCAGCAGCTTAACCAAGGGGACAGAGCAGTACTTC
CDR3 protein: CASSLTKGTEQYF
J gene: TRBJ2-7
V gene: TRBV7-2
clone size: -
D gene: -

CDR3 DNA: TGTGCCAGCAGCCAAACAGGGGGCCTGAACTATGGCTACACCTTC
CDR3 protein: CASSQTGGLNYGYTF
J gene: TRBJ1-2
V gene: TRBV6-2/TRBV6-3
clone size: -
D gene: TRBD1

CDR3 DNA: TGTGCCAGCAGCCTGGCCGGGGAAGGCACCGGGGAGCTGTTTTTT
CDR3 protein: CASSLAGEGTGELFF
J gene: TRBJ2-2
V gene: TRBV27
clone size: -
D gene: -

CDR3 DNA: TGTGCCAGCAGCGGAGACAGGGGAGGTAAGCAGCCCCAGCATTTT
CDR3 protein: CASSGDRGGKQPQHF
J gene: TRBJ1-5
V gene: TRBV2
clone size: -
D gene: TRBD1

CDR3 DNA: TGTGCCAGCAGCCATCTCGGGACAGGGGCCTACAATGAGCAGTTCTTC
CDR3 protein: CASSHLGTGAYNEQFF
J gene: TRBJ2-1
V gene: TRBV3-1/TRBV3-2
clone size: -
D gene: TRBD1

CDR3 DNA: TGTGCCAGCAGCTCCGACAGGAATAGCAATCAGCCCCAGCATTTT
CDR3 protein: CASSSDRNSNQPQHF
J gene: TRBJ1-5
V gene: TRBV2
clone size: -
D gene: -

CDR3 DNA: TGTGCCAGCAGCCAAGAACATACAGATACGCAGTATTTT
CDR3 protein: CASSQEHTDTQYF
J gene: TRBJ2-3
V gene: TRBV4-2
clone size: -
D gene: -

CDR3 DNA: TGTGCCAGCAGTGAAACGGGGCTAAATCAGCCCCAGCATTTT
CDR3 protein: CASSETGLNQPQHF
J gene: TRBJ1-5
V gene: TRBV2
clone size: -
D gene: -

CDR3 DNA: TGTGCCAGCAGTGAATATCGACAGGGGGCAGGTGGCTACACCTTC
CDR3 protein: CASSEYRQGAGGYTF
J gene: TRBJ1-2
V gene: TRBV6-1
clone size: once
D gene: TRBD1

CDR3 DNA: TGTGCCAGCAGCTTGGGGGCTAAGGATTACGAGCAGTACTTC
CDR3 protein: CASSLGAKDYEQYF
J gene: TRBJ2-7
V gene: TRBV5-5
clone size: -
D gene: -

CDR3 DNA: TGTGCCATCAGTGCAGCGGGGGCCTACAATGAGCAGTTCTTC
CDR3 protein: CAISAAGAYNEQFF
J gene: TRBJ2-1
V gene: TRBV10-3
clone size: few
D gene: TRBD2

CDR3 DNA: TGCGCCAGCAAGGGGACAGGGGGCAAAGATACGCAGTATTTT
CDR3 protein: CASKGTGGKDTQYF
J gene: TRBJ2-3
V gene: TRBV10-2
clone size: -
D gene: TRBD1

CDR3 DNA: TGCGCCAGCAGCCAAGCCCTAGGTACCCGCTTTGCGCCCTACGAGCAGTACTTC
CDR3 protein: CASSQALGTRFAPYEQYF
J gene: TRBJ2-7
V gene: TRBV4-1
clone size: -
D gene: -

CDR3 DNA: TGCGCCAGCAGCCACGAAGTCCCGGGGCAGGGTGACCACGAGCAGTACTTC
CDR3 protein: CASSHEVPGQGDHEQYF
J gene: TRBJ2-7
V gene: TRBV4-3
clone size: -
D gene: -

CDR3 DNA: TGCGCCAGCAGTGAGCCGGGGGCCGGGGAGCTGTTTTTT
CDR3 protein: CASSEPGAGELFF
J gene: TRBJ2-2
V gene: TRBV10-2
clone size: -
D gene: -